Included here is one T cell receptor beta chain sequence, with context. Authors' data handling: Reference gene primer amplification gave nucleated cell count estimates. This table comes from immunoSEQ multiplex PCR, and its TCRdb copy is limited to in-frame clones, with some not included. Clonal size and the V and J genes are those of that table, whereas D and trimming came from the DNA. The table shows 90,000 to 120,000 clones, with 75% to 95% occurring only once. Per the germline V gene, CDR1 is GTSNPN and CDR2 is SVGIG (reference sequence). Losses at the gene ends were 5 bases for V and 5 bases for J; bases not matched to a gene: 9. CDR3 length: 14 amino acids. The sample belongs to a study of blood T cell repertoires in COVID-19. As for the study in general: The study drew acute and convalescent COVID-19 samples from the United States, Italy and Spain. T cells, B-cell-depleted T cells, or PBMCs supplied cDNA or gDNA.

V usage is TRBV30 and J usage is TRBJ2-7; TRBD1 matches 10 bases. The origin of this receptor is a woman aged 25 to 45 with acute or convalescent COVID-19. The sequenced material came from peripheral blood. This CDR3 is CAWQRRDRGDEQYF. CDR3 DNA sequence: TGTGCCTGGCAACGCCGGGACAGGGGAGACGAGCAGTACTTC. The full variable domain, its missing parts supplied by reference TRBV30 and TRBJ2-7, is SQTIHQWPATLVQPVGSPLSLECTVEGTSNPNLYWYRQAAGRGLQLLFYSVGIGQISSEVPQNLSASRPQDRQFILSSKKLLLSDSGFYLCAWQRRDRGDEQYFGPGTRLTVT.